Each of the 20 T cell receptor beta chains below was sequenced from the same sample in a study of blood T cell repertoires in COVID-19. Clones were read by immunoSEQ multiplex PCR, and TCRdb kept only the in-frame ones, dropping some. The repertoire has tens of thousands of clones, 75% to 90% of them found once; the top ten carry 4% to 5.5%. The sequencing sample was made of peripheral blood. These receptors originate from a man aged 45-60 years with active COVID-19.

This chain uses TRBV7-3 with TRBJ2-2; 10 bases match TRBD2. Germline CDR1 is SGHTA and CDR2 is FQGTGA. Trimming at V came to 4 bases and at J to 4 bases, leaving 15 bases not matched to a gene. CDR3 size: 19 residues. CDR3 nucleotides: TGTGCCAGCAGCTCCCCCGTGGGCGGACTAGCGGTTAGCACCGGGGAGCTGTTTTTT. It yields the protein CASSSPVGGLAVSTGELFF.

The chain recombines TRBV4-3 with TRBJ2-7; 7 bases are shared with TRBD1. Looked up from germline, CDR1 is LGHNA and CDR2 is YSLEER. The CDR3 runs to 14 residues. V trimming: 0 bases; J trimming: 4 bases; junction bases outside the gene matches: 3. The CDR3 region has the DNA TGCGCCAGCAGCCAAGAGAAGGGGGCGTACGAGCAGTACTTC. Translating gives CASSQEKGAYEQYF.

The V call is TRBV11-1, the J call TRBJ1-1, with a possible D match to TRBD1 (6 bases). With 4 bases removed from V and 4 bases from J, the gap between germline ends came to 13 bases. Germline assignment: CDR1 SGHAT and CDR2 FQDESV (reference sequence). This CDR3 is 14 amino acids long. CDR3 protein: CASSSTGIGTEAFF. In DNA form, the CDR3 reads TGTGCCAGCAGCTCCACAGGGATTGGCACTGAAGCTTTCTTT.

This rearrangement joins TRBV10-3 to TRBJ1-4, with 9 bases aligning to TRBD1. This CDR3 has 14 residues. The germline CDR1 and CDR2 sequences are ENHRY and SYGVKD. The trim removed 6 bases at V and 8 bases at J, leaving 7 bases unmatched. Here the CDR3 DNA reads TGTGCCATCAGGGAACAGGGGGCGGGCGAAAAACTGTTTTTT. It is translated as CAIREQGAGEKLFF.

CDR3 loop: CASSSRTGLNTGELFF. The DNA of the CDR3 is TGTGCCAGCAGCTCCCGGACAGGGTTAAACACCGGGGAGCTGTTTTTT. The J gene is TRBJ2-2, the V gene TRBV21-1; the table's D gene call, TRBD1, was not cross checked with the DNA. TRBV21-1 is a pseudogene locus. This CDR3 region has 16 residues.

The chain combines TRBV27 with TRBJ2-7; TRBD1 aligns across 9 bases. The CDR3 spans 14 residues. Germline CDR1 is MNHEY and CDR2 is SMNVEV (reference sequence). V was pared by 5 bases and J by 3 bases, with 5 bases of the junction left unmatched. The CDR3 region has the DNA TGTGCCAGCAGTCGACAGGGGGGATACTACGAGCAGTACTTC. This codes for CASSRQGGYYEQYF.

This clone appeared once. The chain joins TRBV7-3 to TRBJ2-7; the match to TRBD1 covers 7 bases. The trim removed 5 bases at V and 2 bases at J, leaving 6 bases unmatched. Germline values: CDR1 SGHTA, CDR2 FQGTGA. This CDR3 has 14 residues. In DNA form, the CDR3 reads TGTGCCAGCAGCCCGGGACAGCCGACCTACGAGCAGTACTTC. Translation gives CASSPGQPTYEQYF.

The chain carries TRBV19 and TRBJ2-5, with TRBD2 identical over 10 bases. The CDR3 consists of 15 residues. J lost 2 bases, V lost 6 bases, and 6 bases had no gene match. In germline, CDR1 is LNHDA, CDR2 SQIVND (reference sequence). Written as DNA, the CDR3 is TGTGCCAGTAGGGAACTAGCGGGGTCTCAAGAGACCCAGTACTTC. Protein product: CASRELAGSQETQYF. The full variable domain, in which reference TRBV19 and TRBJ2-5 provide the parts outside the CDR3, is DGGITQSPKYLFRKEGQNVTLSCEQNLNHDAMYWYRQDPGQGLRLIYYSQIVNDFQKGDIAEGYSVSREKKESFPLTVTSAQKNPTAFYLCASRELAGSQETQYFGPGTRLLVL.

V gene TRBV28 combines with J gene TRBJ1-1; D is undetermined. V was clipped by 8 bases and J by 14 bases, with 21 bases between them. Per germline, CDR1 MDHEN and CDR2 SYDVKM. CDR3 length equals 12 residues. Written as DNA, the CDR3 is TGTGCCAGCCGCTACGGAGGGCCCGTGGCGTTCTTT. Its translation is CASRYGGPVAFF.

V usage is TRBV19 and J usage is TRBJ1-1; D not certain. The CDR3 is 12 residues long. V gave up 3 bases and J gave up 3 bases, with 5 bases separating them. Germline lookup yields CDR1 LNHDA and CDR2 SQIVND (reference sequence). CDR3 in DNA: TGTGCCAGTAGTATGAGTTACACTGAAGCTTTCTTT. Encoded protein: CASSMSYTEAFF. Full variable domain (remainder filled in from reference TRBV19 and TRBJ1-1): DGGITQSPKYLFRKEGQNVTLSCEQNLNHDAMYWYRQDPGQGLRLIYYSQIVNDFQKGDIAEGYSVSREKKESFPLTVTSAQKNPTAFYLCASSMSYTEAFFGQGTRLTVV.

CDR3 protein: CASRRGLNTEAFF. The CDR3 DNA is TGCGCCAGCCGCCGGGGGTTGAACACTGAAGCTTTCTTT. The chain carries TRBV5-1 and TRBJ1-1; tentatively, D is TRBD1 (5 bases). V was clipped by 7 bases and J by 0 bases, with 10 bases between them. This CDR3 has 13 residues. Germline V gene lookup returns CDR1 SGHRS and CDR2 YFSETQ.

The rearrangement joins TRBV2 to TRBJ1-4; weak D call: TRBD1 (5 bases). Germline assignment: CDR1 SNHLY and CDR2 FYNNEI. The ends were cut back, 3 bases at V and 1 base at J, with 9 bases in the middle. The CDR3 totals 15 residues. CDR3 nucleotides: TGTGCCAGCAGTGAGGGGGGACGAACTAATGAAAAACTGTTTTTT. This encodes CASSEGGRTNEKLFF.

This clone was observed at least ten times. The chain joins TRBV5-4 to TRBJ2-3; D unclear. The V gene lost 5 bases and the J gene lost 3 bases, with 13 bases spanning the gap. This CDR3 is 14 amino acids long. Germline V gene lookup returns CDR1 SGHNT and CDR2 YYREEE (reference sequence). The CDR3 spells CASRESDPTDTQYF. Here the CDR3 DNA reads TGTGCCAGCAGGGAGAGCGATCCAACAGATACGCAGTATTTT.

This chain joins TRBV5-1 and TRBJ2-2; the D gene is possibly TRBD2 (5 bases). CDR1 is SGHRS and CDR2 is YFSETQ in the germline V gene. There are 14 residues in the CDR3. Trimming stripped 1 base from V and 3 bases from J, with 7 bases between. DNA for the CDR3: TGCGCCAGCAGCTTGCGGACTGACACCGGGGAGCTGTTTTTT. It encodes CASSLRTDTGELFF.

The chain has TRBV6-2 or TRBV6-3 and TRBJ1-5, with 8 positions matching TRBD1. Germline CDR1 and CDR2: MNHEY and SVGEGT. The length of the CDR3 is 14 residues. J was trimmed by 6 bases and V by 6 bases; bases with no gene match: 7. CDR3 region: CASSLTGESQPQHF. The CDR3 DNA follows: TGTGCCAGCAGCCTGACAGGGGAGAGTCAGCCCCAGCATTTT.

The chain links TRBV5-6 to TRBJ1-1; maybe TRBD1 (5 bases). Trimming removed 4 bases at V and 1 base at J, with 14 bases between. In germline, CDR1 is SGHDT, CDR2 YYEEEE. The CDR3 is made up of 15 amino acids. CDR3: CASSVGVGGNTEAFF. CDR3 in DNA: TGTGCCAGCAGCGTGGGGGTAGGCGGGAACACTGAAGCTTTCTTT.

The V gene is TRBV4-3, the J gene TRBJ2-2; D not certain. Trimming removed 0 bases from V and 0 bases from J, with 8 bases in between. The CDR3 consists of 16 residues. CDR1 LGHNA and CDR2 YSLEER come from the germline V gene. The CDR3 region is CASSQDRLPNTGELFF. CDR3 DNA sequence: TGCGCCAGCAGCCAAGATAGACTTCCGAACACCGGGGAGCTGTTTTTT.

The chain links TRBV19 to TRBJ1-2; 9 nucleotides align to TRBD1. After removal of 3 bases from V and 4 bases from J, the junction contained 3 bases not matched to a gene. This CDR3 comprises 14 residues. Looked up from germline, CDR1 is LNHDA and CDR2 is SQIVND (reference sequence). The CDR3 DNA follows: TGTGCCAGTAGTATTGACAGGGGGTCCTATGGCTACACCTTC. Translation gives CASSIDRGSYGYTF.

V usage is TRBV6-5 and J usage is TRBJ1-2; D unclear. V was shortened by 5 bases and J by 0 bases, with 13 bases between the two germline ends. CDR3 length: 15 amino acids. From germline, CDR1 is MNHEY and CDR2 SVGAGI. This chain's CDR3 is CASSRTLGANYGYTF. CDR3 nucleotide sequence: TGTGCCAGCAGTCGAACCCTAGGAGCTAACTATGGCTACACCTTC.

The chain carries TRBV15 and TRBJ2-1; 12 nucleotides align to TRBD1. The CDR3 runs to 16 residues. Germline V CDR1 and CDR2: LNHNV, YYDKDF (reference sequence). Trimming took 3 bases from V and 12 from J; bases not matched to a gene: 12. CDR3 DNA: TGTGCCACCAGCAGCCCCCCGGGACAGGGGGCAGGTTGGCAGTTCTTC. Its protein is CATSSPPGQGAGWQFF.